This T cell receptor (beta chain) was profiled in a study of glioma-infiltrating T cells after dendritic cell vaccination. Clones were read by immunoSEQ multiplex PCR, and TCRdb kept only the in-frame ones, dropping some. The sample has 100,000 or so clones; around 91% are singletons. Germline assignment: CDR1 SGHNT and CDR2 YYREEE (reference sequence). Trimming took off 0 bases at V and 0 bases at J, with 8 bases between the two ends. The CDR3 has 15 amino acids. Time point meaning: after dendritic cell vaccination, including at tumor progression/relapse. The sequences come from blood, collected after dendritic cell vaccination. The origin of this receptor is a human donor with glioblastoma. V gene TRBV5-4 combines with J gene TRBJ2-3; D is possibly TRBD1 (6 bases). The CDR3, as DNA: TGTGCCAGCAGCTTGGAAGGGACAAGCACAGATACGCAGTATTTT. It codes for CASSLEGTSTDTQYF.